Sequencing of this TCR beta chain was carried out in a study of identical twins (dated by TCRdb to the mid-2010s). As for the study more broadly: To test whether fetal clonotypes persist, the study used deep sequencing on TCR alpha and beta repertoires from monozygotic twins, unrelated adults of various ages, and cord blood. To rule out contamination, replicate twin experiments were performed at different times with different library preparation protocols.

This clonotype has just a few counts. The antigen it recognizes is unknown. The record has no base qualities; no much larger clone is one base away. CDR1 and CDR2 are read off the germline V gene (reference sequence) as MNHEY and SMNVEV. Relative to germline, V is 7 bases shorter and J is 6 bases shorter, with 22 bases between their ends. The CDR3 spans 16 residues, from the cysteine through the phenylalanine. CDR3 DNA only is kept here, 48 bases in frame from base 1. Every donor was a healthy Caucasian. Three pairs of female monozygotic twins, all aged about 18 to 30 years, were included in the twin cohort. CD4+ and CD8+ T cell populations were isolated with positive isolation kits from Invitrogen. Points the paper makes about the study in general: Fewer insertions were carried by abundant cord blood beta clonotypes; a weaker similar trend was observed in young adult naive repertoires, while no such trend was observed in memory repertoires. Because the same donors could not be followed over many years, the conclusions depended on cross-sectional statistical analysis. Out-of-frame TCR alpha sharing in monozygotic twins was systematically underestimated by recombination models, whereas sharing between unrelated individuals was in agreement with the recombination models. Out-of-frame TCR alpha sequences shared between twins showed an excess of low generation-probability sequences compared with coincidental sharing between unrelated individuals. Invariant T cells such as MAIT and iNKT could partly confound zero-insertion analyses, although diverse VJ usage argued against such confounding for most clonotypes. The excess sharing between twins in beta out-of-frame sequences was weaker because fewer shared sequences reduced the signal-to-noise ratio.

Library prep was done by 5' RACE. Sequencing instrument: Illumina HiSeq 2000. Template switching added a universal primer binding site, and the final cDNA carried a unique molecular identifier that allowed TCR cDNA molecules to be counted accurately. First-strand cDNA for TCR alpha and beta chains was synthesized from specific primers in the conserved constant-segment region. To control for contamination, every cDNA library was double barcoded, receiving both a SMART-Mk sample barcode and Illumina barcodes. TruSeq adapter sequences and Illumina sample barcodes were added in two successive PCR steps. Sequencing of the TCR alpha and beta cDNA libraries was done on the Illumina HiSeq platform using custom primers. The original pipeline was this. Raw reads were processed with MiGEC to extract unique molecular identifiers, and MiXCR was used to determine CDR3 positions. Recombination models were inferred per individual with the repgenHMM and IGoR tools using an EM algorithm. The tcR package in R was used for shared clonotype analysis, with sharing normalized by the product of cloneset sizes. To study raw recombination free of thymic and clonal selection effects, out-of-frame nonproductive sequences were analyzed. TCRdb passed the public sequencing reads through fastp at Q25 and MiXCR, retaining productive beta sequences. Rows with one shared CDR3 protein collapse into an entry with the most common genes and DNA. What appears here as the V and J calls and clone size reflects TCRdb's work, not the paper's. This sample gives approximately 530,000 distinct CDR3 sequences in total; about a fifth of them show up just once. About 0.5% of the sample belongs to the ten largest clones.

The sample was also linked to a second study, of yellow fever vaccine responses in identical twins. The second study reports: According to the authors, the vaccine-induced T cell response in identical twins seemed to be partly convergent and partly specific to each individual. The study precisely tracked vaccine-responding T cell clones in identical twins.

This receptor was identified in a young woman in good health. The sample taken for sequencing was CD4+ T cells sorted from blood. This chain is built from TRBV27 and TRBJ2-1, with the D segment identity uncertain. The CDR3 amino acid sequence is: CASTTYGVAPSNEQFF. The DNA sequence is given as TGTGCCAGCACCACTTACGGTGTAGCCCCCTCCAATGAGCAGTTCTTC.